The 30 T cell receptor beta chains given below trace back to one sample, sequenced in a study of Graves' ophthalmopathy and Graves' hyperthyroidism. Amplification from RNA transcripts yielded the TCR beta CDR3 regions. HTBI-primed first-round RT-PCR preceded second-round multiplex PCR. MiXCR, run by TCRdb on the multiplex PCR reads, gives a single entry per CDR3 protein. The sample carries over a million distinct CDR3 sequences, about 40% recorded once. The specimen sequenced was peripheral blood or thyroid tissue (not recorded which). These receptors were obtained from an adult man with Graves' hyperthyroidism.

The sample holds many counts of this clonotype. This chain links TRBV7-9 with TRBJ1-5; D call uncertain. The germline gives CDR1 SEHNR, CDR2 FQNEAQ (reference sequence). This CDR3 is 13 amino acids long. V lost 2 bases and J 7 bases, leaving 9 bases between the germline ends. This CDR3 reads CASSLSQQQPQHF. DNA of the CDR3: TGTGCCAGCAGCTTATCCCAGCAACAGCCCCAGCATTTT.

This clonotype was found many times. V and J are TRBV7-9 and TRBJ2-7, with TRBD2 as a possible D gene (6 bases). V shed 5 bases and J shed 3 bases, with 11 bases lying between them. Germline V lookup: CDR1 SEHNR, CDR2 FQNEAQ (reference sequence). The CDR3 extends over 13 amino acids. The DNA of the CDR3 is TGTGCCAGCAGCGTGCGGGGACTCTACGAGCAGTACTTC. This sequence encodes CASSVRGLYEQYF.

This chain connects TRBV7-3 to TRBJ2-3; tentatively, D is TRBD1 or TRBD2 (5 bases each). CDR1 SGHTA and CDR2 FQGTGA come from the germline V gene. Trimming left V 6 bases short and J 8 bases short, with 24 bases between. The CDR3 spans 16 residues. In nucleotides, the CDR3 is TGTGCCAGCAGTCAGAGGGGCGGACCGGATGGGCGTACGCAGTATTTT. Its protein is CASSQRGGPDGRTQYF.

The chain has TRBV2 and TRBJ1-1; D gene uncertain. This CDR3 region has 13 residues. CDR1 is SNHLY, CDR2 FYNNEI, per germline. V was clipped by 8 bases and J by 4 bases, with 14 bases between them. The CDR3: CASVGRAGTEAFF. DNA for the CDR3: TGTGCCAGCGTAGGACGGGCGGGCACTGAAGCTTTCTTT.

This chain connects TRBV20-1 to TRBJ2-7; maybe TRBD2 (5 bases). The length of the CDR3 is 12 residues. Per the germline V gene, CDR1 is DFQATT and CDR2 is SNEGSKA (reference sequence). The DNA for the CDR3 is TGCAGAACGGGGAGAACTTCCTACGAGCAGTACTTC. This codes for CRTGRTSYEQYF.

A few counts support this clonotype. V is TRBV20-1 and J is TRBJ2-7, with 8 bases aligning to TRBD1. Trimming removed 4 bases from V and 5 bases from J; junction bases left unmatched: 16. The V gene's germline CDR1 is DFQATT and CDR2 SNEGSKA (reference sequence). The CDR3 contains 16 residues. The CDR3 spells CSANPTDRALYHEQYF. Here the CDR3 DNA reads TGCAGTGCTAACCCGACGGACAGGGCCCTTTACCACGAGCAGTACTTC.

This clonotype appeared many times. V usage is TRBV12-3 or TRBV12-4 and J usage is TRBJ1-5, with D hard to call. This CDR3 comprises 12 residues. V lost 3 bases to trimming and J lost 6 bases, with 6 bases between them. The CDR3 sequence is CASSFAGQPQHF. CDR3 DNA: TGTGCCAGCAGTTTTGCGGGTCAGCCCCAGCATTTT.

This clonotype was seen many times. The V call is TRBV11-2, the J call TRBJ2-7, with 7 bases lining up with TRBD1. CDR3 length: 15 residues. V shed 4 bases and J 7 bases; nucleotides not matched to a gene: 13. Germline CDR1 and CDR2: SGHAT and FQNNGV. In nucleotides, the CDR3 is TGTGCCAGCAGCTCGACAGCCCGGGACAGTGAGGAGCAGTACTTC. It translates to CASSSTARDSEEQYF.

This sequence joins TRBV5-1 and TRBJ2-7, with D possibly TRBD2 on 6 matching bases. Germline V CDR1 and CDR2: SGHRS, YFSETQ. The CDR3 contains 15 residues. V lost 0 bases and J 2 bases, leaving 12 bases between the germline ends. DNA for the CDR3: TGCGCCAGCAGCTTGGTTGGCGGGGAGACCTACGAGCAGTACTTC. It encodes CASSLVGGETYEQYF.

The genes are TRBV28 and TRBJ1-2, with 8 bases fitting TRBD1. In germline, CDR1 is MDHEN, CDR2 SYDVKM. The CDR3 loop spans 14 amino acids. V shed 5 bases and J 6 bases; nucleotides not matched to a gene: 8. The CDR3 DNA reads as TGTGCCAGCAGTCCAACTGACAGGGGAAATGGCTACACCTTC. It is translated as CASSPTDRGNGYTF.

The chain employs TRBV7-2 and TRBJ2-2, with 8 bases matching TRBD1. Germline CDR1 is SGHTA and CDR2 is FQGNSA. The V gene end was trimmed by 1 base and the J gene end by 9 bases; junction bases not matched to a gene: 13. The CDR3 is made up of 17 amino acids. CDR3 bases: TGTGCCAGCAGCTTAGTTGAGACAGGGGTGATTCTACGGGAGCTGTTTTTT. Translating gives CASSLVETGVILRELFF.

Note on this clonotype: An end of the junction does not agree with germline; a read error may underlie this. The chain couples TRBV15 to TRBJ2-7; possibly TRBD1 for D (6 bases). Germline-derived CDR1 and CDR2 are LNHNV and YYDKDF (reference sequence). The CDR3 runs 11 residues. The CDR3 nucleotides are TGTGCCCCCAGGGGCACCTACGAGCAGTACTTC. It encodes CAPRGTYEQYF.

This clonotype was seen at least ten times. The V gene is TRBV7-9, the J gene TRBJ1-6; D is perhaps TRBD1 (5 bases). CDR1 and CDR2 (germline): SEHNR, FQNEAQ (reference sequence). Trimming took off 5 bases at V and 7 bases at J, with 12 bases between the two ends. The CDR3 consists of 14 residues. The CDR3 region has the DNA TGTGCCAGCAGCCTGGGGCCGGTCAATTCACCCCTCCACTTT. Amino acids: CASSLGPVNSPLHF.

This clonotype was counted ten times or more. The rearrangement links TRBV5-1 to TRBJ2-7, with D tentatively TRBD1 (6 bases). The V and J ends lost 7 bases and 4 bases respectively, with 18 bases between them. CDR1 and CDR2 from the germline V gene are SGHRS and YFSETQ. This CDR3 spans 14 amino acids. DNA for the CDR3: TGCGCCAGCTCACGACAGGAGGAGGTTTACGAGCAGTACTTC. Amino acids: CASSRQEEVYEQYF.

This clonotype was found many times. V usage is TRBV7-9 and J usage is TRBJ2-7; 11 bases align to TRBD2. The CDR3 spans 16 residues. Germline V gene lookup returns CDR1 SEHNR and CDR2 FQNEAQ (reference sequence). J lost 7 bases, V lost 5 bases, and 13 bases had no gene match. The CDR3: CASSPPSGRMGGEQYF. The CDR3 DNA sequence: TGTGCCAGCAGCCCTCCTAGCGGGAGGATGGGGGGGGAGCAGTACTTC.

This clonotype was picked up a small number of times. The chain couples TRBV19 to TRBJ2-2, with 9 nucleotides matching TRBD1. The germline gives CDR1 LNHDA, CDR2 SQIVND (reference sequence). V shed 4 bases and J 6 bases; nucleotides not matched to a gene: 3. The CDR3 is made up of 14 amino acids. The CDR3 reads CASSNTGGPGELFF. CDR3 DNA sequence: TGTGCCAGTAGTAATACAGGGGGCCCCGGGGAGCTGTTTTTT.

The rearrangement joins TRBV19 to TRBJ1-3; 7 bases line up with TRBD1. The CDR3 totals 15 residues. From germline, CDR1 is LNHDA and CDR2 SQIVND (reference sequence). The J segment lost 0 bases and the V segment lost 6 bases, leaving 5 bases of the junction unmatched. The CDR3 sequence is CASRLGQFSGNTIYF. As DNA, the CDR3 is TGTGCCAGTAGGCTGGGACAGTTCTCTGGAAACACCATATATTTT.

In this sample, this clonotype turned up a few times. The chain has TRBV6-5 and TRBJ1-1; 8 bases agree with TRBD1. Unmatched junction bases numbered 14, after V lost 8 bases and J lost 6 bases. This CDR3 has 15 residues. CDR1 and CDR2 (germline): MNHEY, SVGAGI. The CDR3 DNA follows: TGTGCCAGCCTTTGGATCCGCGGGACAGGCTCTGAAGCTTTCTTT. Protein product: CASLWIRGTGSEAFF.

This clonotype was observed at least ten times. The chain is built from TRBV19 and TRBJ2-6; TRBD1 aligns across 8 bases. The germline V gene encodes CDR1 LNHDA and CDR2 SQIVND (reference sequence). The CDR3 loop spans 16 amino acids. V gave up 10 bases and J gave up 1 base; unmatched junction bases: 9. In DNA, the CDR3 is TGTGCCATCTCGACAGGGGCGATATCTGGGGCCAACGTCCTGACTTTC. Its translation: CAISTGAISGANVLTF.

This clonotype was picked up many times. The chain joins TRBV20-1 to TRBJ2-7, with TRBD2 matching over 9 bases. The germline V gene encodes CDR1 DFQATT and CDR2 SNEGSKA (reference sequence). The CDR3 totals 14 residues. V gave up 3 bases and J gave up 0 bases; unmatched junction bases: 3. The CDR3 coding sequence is TGCAGTGCTAGGGCGGGAGGGTACTCCTACGAGCAGTACTTC. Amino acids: CSARAGGYSYEQYF.

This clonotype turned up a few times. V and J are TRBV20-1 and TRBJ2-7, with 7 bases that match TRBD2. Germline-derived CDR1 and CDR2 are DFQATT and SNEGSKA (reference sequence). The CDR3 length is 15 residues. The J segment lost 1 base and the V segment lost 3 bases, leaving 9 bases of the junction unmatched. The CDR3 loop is CSASEASGPSYEQYF. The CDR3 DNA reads TGCAGTGCTAGCGAGGCTAGCGGACCTTCCTACGAGCAGTACTTC.

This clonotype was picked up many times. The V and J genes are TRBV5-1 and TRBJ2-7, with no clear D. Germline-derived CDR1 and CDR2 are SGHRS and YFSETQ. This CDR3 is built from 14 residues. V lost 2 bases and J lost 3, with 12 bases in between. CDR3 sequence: CASSFYGRVYEQYF. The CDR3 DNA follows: TGCGCCAGCAGCTTTTACGGCAGAGTCTACGAGCAGTACTTC. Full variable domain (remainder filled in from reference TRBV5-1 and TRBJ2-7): KAGVTQTPRYLIKTRGQQVTLSCSPISGHRSVSWYQQTPGQGLQFLFEYFSETQRNKGNFPGRFSGRQFSNSRSEMNVSTLELGDSALYLCASSFYGRVYEQYFGPGTRLTVT.

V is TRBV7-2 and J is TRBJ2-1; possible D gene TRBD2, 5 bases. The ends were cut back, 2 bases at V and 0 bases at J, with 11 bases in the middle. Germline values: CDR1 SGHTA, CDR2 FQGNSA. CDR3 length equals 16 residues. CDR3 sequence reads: CASSLLLGSSYNEQFF. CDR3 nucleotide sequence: TGTGCCAGCAGCTTACTACTGGGGAGCTCCTACAATGAGCAGTTCTTC.

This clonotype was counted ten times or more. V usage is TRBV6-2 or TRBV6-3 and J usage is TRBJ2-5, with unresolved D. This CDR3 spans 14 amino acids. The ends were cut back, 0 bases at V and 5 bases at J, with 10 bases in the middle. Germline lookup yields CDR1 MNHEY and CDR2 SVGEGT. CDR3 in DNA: TGTGCCAGCAGTTACTCGTTAGAAGGGGAGACCCAGTACTTC. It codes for CASSYSLEGETQYF.

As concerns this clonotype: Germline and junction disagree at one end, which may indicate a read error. The chain's CDR3 is CASSLGQGAEQHF. The CDR3 DNA follows: TGTGCCAGCAGCTTGGGACAGGGGGCCGAGCAGCACTTC. This chain joins TRBV5-4 and TRBJ2-7, with 10 bases that match TRBD1. From germline, CDR1 is SGHNT and CDR2 YYREEE (reference sequence). This CDR3 region has 13 residues.

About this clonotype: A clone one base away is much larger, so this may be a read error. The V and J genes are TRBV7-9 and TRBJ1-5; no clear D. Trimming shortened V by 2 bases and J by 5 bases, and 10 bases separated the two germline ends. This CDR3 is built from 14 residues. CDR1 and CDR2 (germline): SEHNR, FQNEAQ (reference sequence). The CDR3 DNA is TGTGCCAGCAGCTTAACGGGCTGGGATCAGCCCCAGCATTTT. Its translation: CASSLTGWDQPQHF.

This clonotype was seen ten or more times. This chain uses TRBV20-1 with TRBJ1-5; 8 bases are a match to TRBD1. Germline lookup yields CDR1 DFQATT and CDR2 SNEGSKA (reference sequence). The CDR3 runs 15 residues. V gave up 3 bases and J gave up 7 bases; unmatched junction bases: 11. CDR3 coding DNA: TGCAGTGCTAGCGCGTCAGGGGGCGGGGAACAGCCCCAGCATTTT. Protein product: CSASASGGGEQPQHF.

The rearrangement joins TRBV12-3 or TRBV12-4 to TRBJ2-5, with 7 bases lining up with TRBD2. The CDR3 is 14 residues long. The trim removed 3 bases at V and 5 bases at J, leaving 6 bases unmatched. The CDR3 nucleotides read TGTGCCAGCAGTTTTGCCCCGGGGGGTGAGACCCAGTACTTC. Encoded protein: CASSFAPGGETQYF.

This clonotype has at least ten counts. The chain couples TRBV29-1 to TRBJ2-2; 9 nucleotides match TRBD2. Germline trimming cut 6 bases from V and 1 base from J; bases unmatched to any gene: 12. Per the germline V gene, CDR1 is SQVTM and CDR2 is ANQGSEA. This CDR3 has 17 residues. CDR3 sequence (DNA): TGCAGCGTGGGGACGGGACAAGCGGGAGGGAACACCGGGGAGCTGTTTTTT. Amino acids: CSVGTGQAGGNTGELFF.

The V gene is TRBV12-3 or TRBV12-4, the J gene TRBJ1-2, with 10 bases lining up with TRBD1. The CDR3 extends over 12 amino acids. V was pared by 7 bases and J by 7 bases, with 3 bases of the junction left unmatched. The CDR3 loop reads CASNRDRGGYTF. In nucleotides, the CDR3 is TGTGCCAGCAACCGGGACAGGGGTGGCTACACCTTC.